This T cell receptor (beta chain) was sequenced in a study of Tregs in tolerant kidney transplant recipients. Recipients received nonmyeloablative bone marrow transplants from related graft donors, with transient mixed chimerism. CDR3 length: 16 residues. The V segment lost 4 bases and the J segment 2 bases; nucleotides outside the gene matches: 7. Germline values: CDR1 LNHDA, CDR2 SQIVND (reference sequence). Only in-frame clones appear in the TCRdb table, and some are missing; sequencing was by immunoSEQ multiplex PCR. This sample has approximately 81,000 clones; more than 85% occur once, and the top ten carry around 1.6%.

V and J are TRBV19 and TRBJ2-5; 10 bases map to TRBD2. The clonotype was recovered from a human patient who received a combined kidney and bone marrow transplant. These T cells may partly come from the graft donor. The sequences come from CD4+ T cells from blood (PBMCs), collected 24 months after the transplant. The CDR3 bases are TGTGCCAGTAGTACCCGGACTAGCGGAGGTCAAGAGACCCAGTACTTC. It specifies CASSTRTSGGQETQYF.